Below, 28 T cell receptor beta chains from the same sample are listed, as sequenced in a study of T cell clonotyping in hematopoietic cell transplantation. Clones were sequenced by immunoSEQ multiplex PCR, and TCRdb holds only the in-frame ones, with some missing. The sample yields about 70,000 clones, around 94% seen once. Sequencing was done on a sample of peripheral blood mononuclear cells. These TCRs come from a man in his forties or fifties in good health. Some clones in this sample may be carry-over from other donors' samples.

This clone was recorded a few times. This CDR3 is CASSRATGSSPLHF. The CDR3 DNA reads as TGCGCCAGCAGCAGAGCCACAGGGTCTTCACCCCTCCACTTT. The rearrangement joins TRBV5-1 to TRBJ1-6; perhaps TRBD1 as D (6 bases). Germline V gene data show CDR1 as SGHRS and CDR2 as YFSETQ. V lost 4 bases, J lost 9 bases, and 14 bases lay in between. The length of the CDR3 is 14 residues. The whole variable domain, remainder taken from reference TRBV5-1 and TRBJ1-6, is KAGVTQTPRYLIKTRGQQVTLSCSPISGHRSVSWYQQTPGQGLQFLFEYFSETQRNKGNFPGRFSGRQFSNSRSEMNVSTLELGDSALYLCASSRATGSSPLHFGNGTRLTVT.

The chain has TRBV6-5 and TRBJ1-2; TRBD1 might be the D (5 bases). The V and J ends lost 2 bases and 7 bases respectively, with 14 bases between them. The CDR3 is made up of 14 amino acids. Per the germline V gene, CDR1 is MNHEY and CDR2 is SVGAGI. The CDR3 DNA reads as TGTGCCAGCAGTTACGACCAGGGTGTGCGTGGCTACACCTTC. As protein: CASSYDQGVRGYTF.

The V gene is TRBV15, the J gene TRBJ2-5; TRBD2 is a possible D gene (5 bases). Germline V gene sequence: CDR1 LNHNV, CDR2 YYDKDF (reference sequence). The length of the CDR3 is 13 residues. V lost 6 bases, J lost 1 base, and 9 bases lay in between. CDR3 residues: CATRGLAQETQYF. The CDR3, as DNA: TGTGCCACCAGAGGACTTGCCCAAGAGACCCAGTACTTC.

The rearrangement uses TRBV7-2 and TRBJ2-3; perhaps TRBD2 as D (6 bases). Looked up from germline, CDR1 is SGHTA and CDR2 is FQGNSA. CDR3 length: 17 residues. Trimming removed 1 base from V and 4 bases from J, with 18 bases in between. CDR3 amino acids: CASSLVSTVGGADTQYF. CDR3 DNA: TGTGCCAGCAGCTTAGTCTCCACGGTCGGAGGGGCAGATACGCAGTATTTT. Combining the CDR3 with reference TRBV7-2 and TRBJ2-3 gives the whole variable domain GAGVSQSPSNKVTEKGKDVELRCDPISGHTALYWYRQSLGQGLEFLIYFQGNSAPDKSGLPSDRFSAERTGGSVSTLTIQRTQQEDSAVYLCASSLVSTVGGADTQYFGPGTRLTVL.

The chain couples TRBV7-7 to TRBJ2-2, with TRBD2 matching 8 bases. With V trimmed by 5 bases and J by 3 bases, 5 bases remained unmatched. This CDR3 has 15 amino acids. Germline assignment: CDR1 SSHAT and CDR2 FNYEAQ (reference sequence). CDR3: CASSRREGDTGELFF. CDR3 coding DNA: TGTGCCAGCAGCCGTCGGGAGGGCGACACCGGGGAGCTGTTTTTT.

For the CDR3, the DNA is TGTGCCAGCAGCTTAGGGGGGGCAGCTAATTCACCCCTCCACTTT. Amino acid sequence: CASSLGGAANSPLHF. The chain links TRBV7-8 to TRBJ1-6; D is possibly TRBD1 (6 bases). CDR1 and CDR2 (germline): SGHVS, FQNEAQ. V lost 1 base and J lost 6, with 10 bases in between. The CDR3 is 15 residues long.

J is TRBJ1-6 and V is TRBV6-1; tentatively, D is TRBD1 (6 bases). The germline CDR1 and CDR2 sequences are MNHNS and SASEGT. V was pared by 1 base and J by 10 bases, with 17 bases between. The CDR3 sequence is 16 residues long. CDR3 residues: CASSEGAGDRGSPLHF. Here the CDR3 DNA reads TGTGCCAGCAGTGAAGGTGCAGGGGACCGAGGATCACCCCTCCACTTT.

The chain is built from TRBV4-3 and TRBJ1-5; no clear D. The germline V gene has CDR1 LGHNA and CDR2 YSLEER. The CDR3 sequence is 15 residues long. V shed 0 bases and J shed 5 bases, with 11 bases lying between them. Here the CDR3 reads CASSQDTATYQPQHF. For the CDR3, the DNA is TGCGCCAGCAGCCAAGATACAGCTACTTATCAGCCCCAGCATTTT.

V usage is TRBV4-1 and J usage is TRBJ2-1, with D possibly being TRBD1 (5 bases). Trimming cost V 1 base and J 4 bases, with 8 bases left between them. The germline CDR1 and CDR2 sequences are MGHRA and YSYEKL. CDR3 length: 14 amino acids. The DNA for the CDR3 is TGCGCCAGCAGCCAAGTTTCAGGGTACAATGAGCAGTTCTTC. It specifies CASSQVSGYNEQFF.

The chain links TRBV7-3 to TRBJ2-3, with D uncertain. Germline-derived CDR1 and CDR2 are SGHTA and FQGTGA. The length of the CDR3 is 15 residues. V dropped 2 bases and J dropped 3 bases, with 12 bases sitting between them. DNA of the CDR3: TGTGCCAGCAGCTTATCCCCCATCGGTACAGATACGCAGTATTTT. Translated, it gives CASSLSPIGTDTQYF.

V gene TRBV19 combines with J gene TRBJ1-3; 11 bases agree with TRBD1. The CDR3 is 15 residues long. The junction had 3 bases not matched to a gene; V was cut back by 6 bases and J by 2 bases. In germline, CDR1 is LNHDA, CDR2 SQIVND (reference sequence). CDR3 coding DNA: TGTGCCAGTAGACGGGACAGGGGGACTGGAAACACCATATATTTT. This encodes CASRRDRGTGNTIYF.

This sequence joins TRBV11-2 and TRBJ1-4, with TRBD1 matching 7 bases. V lost 4 bases and J lost 12; bases outside the gene matches: 14. The CDR3 runs to 15 residues. Per the germline V gene, CDR1 is SGHAT and CDR2 is FQNNGV. The CDR3 DNA reads TGTGCCAGCAGCTCCCCAACAGGGGAGGGGGTACAACTGTTTTTT. It specifies CASSSPTGEGVQLFF.

The gene calls are TRBV5-6 and TRBJ1-1, with D hard to call. The CDR3 covers 12 residues. Germline V gene data show CDR1 as SGHDT and CDR2 as YYEEEE. V was shortened by 3 bases and J by 7 bases, with 10 bases between the two germline ends. DNA of the CDR3: TGTGCCAGCAGCTGGGGTTCCCTTGAAGCTTTCTTT. Its translation is CASSWGSLEAFF.

The gene calls are TRBV6-6 and TRBJ2-2; D is possibly TRBD1 (6 bases). V was clipped by 2 bases and J by 4 bases, with 11 bases between them. The CDR3 has 15 residues. Germline V CDR1 and CDR2: MNHNY, SVGAGI (reference sequence). As DNA, the CDR3 is TGTGCCAGCAGTTACGCAGGGGTCTCCACCGGGGAGCTGTTTTTT. Protein product: CASSYAGVSTGELFF.

The rearrangement uses TRBV28 and TRBJ1-4; a weak D match, TRBD1 (5 bases). The V gene lost 4 bases and the J gene lost 6 bases, with 18 bases spanning the gap. CDR1 is MDHEN, CDR2 SYDVKM, per germline. CDR3 length: 16 amino acids. The CDR3 here is CASSSYLGAVDEKLFF. CDR3 DNA: TGTGCCAGCAGTTCGTACCTAGGGGCGGTAGATGAAAAACTGTTTTTT. Together with reference TRBV28 and TRBJ1-4, the CDR3 gives the full variable domain: DVKVTQSSRYLVKRTGEKVFLECVQDMDHENMFWYRQDPGLGLRLIYFSYDVKMKEKGDIPEGYSVSREKKERFSLILESASTNQTSMYLCASSSYLGAVDEKLFFGSGTQLSVL.

The chain recombines TRBV29-1 with TRBJ2-7; tentatively, D is TRBD1 (5 bases). The CDR3 has 15 residues. Per the germline V gene, CDR1 is SQVTM and CDR2 is ANQGSEA. Trimming left V 2 bases short and J 3 bases short, with 17 bases between. This CDR3 reads CSVEQGSSSVYEQYF. The CDR3 coding sequence is TGCAGCGTTGAACAGGGTAGTTCCTCCGTCTACGAGCAGTACTTC.

V gene TRBV6-4 combines with J gene TRBJ1-1; D is ambiguous. The V end lost 6 bases, the J end lost 1 base, and 6 bases lay between the germline ends. The CDR3 consists of 12 residues. Per germline, CDR1 MRHNA and CDR2 SNTAGT. CDR3 region: CASRVKNTEAFF. The CDR3 coding sequence is TGTGCCAGCAGAGTTAAGAACACTGAAGCTTTCTTT.

V gene TRBV4-1 combines with J gene TRBJ1-5; D gene ambiguous. This CDR3 spans 15 amino acids. V gave up 0 bases and J gave up 1 base, with 7 bases separating them. The germline gives CDR1 MGHRA, CDR2 YSYEKL. CDR3 coding DNA: TGCGCCAGCAGCCAAGAGTTCCACAGCAATCAGCCCCAGCATTTT. Amino acids: CASSQEFHSNQPQHF.

This sequence joins TRBV2 and TRBJ1-2; D not resolved. The CDR3 length is 13 residues. Germline CDR1 is SNHLY and CDR2 is FYNNEI. V lost 3 bases, J lost 2 bases, and 7 bases lay in between. As DNA, the CDR3 is TGTGCCAGCAGTGACATGCAGAACTATGGCTACACCTTC. Translation gives CASSDMQNYGYTF.

The J gene is TRBJ2-3, the V gene TRBV6-1; tentatively, D is TRBD2 (6 bases). Trimming stripped 2 bases from V and 5 bases from J, with 11 bases between. The germline CDR1 and CDR2 sequences are MNHNS and SASEGT. The length of the CDR3 is 14 residues. In DNA form, the CDR3 reads TGTGCCAGCAGTGAATTCGGAGGGCTAGATACGCAGTATTTT. Its translation: CASSEFGGLDTQYF.

The DNA of the CDR3 is TGTGCCAGCAGTTCCGGGACAGCCACAGATACGCAGTATTTT. Residues: CASSSGTATDTQYF. The genes are TRBV28 and TRBJ2-3; TRBD1 matches 7 bases. V lost 4 bases to trimming and J lost 2 bases; unmatched junction nucleotides: 3. CDR1 and CDR2 (germline): MDHEN, SYDVKM. This CDR3 has 14 residues.

The V gene is TRBV9, the J gene TRBJ2-1, with unresolved D. Germline V gives CDR1 SGDLS, CDR2 YYNGEE. The germline V and J ends were trimmed by 2 bases and 0 bases, with 9 bases remaining between them. This CDR3 spans 15 amino acids. CDR3 residues: CASSVLHSSYNEQFF. In nucleotides, the CDR3 is TGTGCCAGCAGCGTCCTTCATAGCTCCTACAATGAGCAGTTCTTC. Drawing the rest from reference TRBV9 and TRBJ2-1, the complete variable domain is DSGVTQTPKHLITATGQRVTLRCSPRSGDLSVYWYQQSLDQGLQFLIQYYNGEERAKGNILERFSAQQFPDLHSELNLSSLELGDSALYFCASSVLHSSYNEQFFGPGTRLTVL.

Remarks on this clone: An end of the junction differs from the germline gene, which may be a read error. The chain links TRBV19 to TRBJ1-5; the D is unclear. CDR3 length: 13 amino acids. Germline V gene sequence: CDR1 LNHDA, CDR2 SQIVND (reference sequence). CDR3 sequence (DNA): TGTGCCAGTAGCCCAAGTGGGAGGCGGGAGCAGGATTTT. Amino acids: CASSPSGRREQDF.

This clone has only one observation. J is TRBJ2-5 and V is TRBV7-2; D is possibly TRBD1 or TRBD2 (5 bases each). Germline V lookup: CDR1 SGHTA, CDR2 FQGNSA. V was cut by 2 bases and J by 0 bases, with 10 bases left in between. The CDR3 runs 15 residues. As DNA, the CDR3 is TGTGCCAGCAGCTTAAACCCGGGACACCAAGAGACCCAGTACTTC. Translated: CASSLNPGHQETQYF.

The chain combines TRBV28 with TRBJ1-6, with TRBD1 identical over 9 bases. Germline trimming cut 5 bases from V and 10 bases from J; bases unmatched to any gene: 6. Germline V CDR1 and CDR2: MDHEN, SYDVKM. This CDR3 is 14 amino acids long. The CDR3 region is CASSLGQGNSPLHF. The CDR3 DNA is TGTGCCAGCAGTCTGGGACAGGGAAACTCACCCCTCCACTTT.

The chain uses TRBV6-5 and TRBJ1-2; 7 positions match TRBD1. Germline loops: CDR1 MNHEY, CDR2 SVGAGI. CDR3 length: 14 residues. V gave up 7 bases and J gave up 2 bases; unmatched junction bases: 7. CDR3 DNA: TGTGCCAGCACCCCTGACAGGGAGAACTATGGCTACACCTTC. This gives the protein CASTPDRENYGYTF.

This rearrangement joins TRBV5-6 to TRBJ2-3; TRBD2 matches 10 bases. Trimming at V came to 3 bases and at J to 2 bases, leaving 3 bases not matched to a gene. The CDR3 spans 15 residues. Germline V lookup: CDR1 SGHDT, CDR2 YYEEEE. Here the CDR3 reads CASSSLAGSTDTQYF. CDR3 DNA sequence: TGTGCCAGCAGCTCACTAGCGGGGTCCACAGATACGCAGTATTTT. Full variable domain (outside the CDR3, taken from reference TRBV5-6 and TRBJ2-3): DAGVTQSPTHLIKTRGQQVTLRCSPKSGHDTVSWYQQALGQGPQFIFQYYEEEERQRGNFPDRFSGHQFPNYSSELNVNALLLGDSALYLCASSSLAGSTDTQYFGPGTRLTVL.

This clone was seen once. The V call is TRBV10-3, the J call TRBJ1-5; D is perhaps TRBD1 (6 bases). This CDR3 has 14 amino acids. Trimming removed 6 bases from V and 6 bases from J, with 15 bases in between. CDR1 is ENHRY, CDR2 SYGVKD, per germline. This chain's CDR3 is CAISGSQGPQPQHF. CDR3 bases: TGTGCCATCAGCGGCTCACAGGGACCTCAGCCCCAGCATTTT.